This T cell receptor (beta chain) appears in the sequencing data of a study of T-cell memory formation after mild COVID-19. For the study at large: TCR clusters were mostly donor specific. Study outcomes and limitations: Largely, contracting CD4+ clones fell within CM and EM, and contracting CD8+ clones within EMRA. Clones contracting across day 15 to 85 had a balanced CD4/CD8 profile; later expanding clones leaned CD4+.

This clonotype appeared once. Its antigen is currently unknown. V was cut by 6 bases and J by 3 bases, with 21 bases left in between. Germline values: CDR1 MNHEY, CDR2 SVGAGI. The CDR3 contains 17 residues. 5'RACE with constant-segment primers built TCRalpha and TCRbeta cDNA libraries with UMIs. TCRdb reprocessed the 5' RACE reads via MiXCR and lists one record per CDR3 protein. The table has more than 85,000 distinct CDR3 sequences, approximately 12% seen once. The source is a man aged 18 to 35 who had mild COVID-19 (a few samples of this study predate the infection). Cell type and time point are not known. Sequences were obtained from PBMCs or a T cell subset sorted from them (not recorded which). V is TRBV6-5 and J is TRBJ2-1; D may be TRBD2 (6 bases). The CDR3 DNA sequence: TGTGCCAGCAGCCTAAACCCGCCGGGGGTCTTCTACAATGAGCAGTTCTTC. Protein sequence: CASSLNPPGVFYNEQFF.